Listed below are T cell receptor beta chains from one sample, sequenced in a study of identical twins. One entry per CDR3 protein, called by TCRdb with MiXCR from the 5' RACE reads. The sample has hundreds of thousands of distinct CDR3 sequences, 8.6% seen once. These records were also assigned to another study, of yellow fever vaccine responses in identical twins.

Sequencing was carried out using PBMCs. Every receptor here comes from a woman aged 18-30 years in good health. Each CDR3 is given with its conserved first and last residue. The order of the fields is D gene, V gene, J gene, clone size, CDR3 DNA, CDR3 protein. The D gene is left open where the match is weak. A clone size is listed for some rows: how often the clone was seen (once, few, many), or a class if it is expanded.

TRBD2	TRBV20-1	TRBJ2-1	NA	TGCAGTGCTCCCGGGGGGGCGTCCTACAATGAGCAGTTCTTC	CSAPGGASYNEQFF
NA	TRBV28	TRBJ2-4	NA	TGTGCCAGCAGTTGGGAACCGCTCATAAACATTCAGTACTTC	CASSWEPLINIQYF
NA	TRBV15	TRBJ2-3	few	TGTGCCACCAGCAGAGATAAGGCAGGGAGAGCAGATACGCAGTATTTT	CATSRDKAGRADTQYF
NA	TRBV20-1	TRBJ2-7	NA	TGCAGTGCTAGAGGGAGAGAAGAATACGAGCAGTACTTC	CSARGREEYEQYF
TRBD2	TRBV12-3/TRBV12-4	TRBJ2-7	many	TGTGCCAGCAGCTCGGGGGGTCTCTCCTACGAGCAGTACTTC	CASSSGGLSYEQYF
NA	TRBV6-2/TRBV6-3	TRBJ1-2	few	TGTGCCAGCACGGATCCGAGGGGACACTATGGCTACACCTTC	CASTDPRGHYGYTF
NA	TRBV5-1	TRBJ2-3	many	TGCGCCAGCAGCTTGGGGGTTGTCGTGACAGACCACACAGATACGCAGTATTTT	CASSLGVVVTDHTDTQYF
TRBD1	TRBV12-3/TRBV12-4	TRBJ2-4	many	TGTGCCAGCAGTTTTCGCGGACAGGGGGGGGACATTCAGTACTTC	CASSFRGQGGDIQYF
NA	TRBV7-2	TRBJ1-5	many	TGTGCCAGCAGCTTTCTGGGGGGCGAGCAGCCCCAGCATTTT	CASSFLGGEQPQHF
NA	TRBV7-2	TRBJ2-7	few	TGTGCCAGCAGCTTACGGGTTGGGGCAACTAGGGGTCTCGAGCAGTACTTC	CASSLRVGATRGLEQYF
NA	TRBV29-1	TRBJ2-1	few	TGCAGCGTTGGTAACAGTCCTAGCTCCTACAATGAGCAGTTCTTC	CSVGNSPSSYNEQFF
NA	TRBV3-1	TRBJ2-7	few	TGTGCCAGCAGCCCTTTCCTTGACACCTACGAGCAGTACTTC	CASSPFLDTYEQYF
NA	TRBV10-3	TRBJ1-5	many	TGTGCCATCAGTGAGGAAGGGGTTGCCAATCAGCCCCAGCATTTT	CAISEEGVANQPQHF
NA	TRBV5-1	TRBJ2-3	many	TGTGCCAGCAGCGCCGGGCCAGATACGCAGTATTTT	CASSAGPDTQYF
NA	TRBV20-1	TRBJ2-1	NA	TGCAGTGCCCAGGGGGGTTCCCTTGGGGCGTACAATGAGCAGTTCTTC	CSAQGGSLGAYNEQFF
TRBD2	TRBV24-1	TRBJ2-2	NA	TGTGCCACCGGGACTAGCGGAGAGAACACCGGGGAGCTGTTTTTT	CATGTSGENTGELFF
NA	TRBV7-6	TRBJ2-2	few	TGTGCCAGCGGAGCCGGGGAGCTGTTTTTT	CASGAGELFF